Listed below are T cell receptor beta chains from one sample, sequenced in a study of naive and memory T cell subsets. TCRdb passed the UMI-ligation and nested PCR reads through MiXCR, listing each CDR3 protein once. The data contain over 75,000 distinct CDR3 sequences, under 15% of them singletons. Sequenced material: central memory CD4+ T cells from blood. All receptors derive from a human donor in good health. Each CDR3 is given with its conserved first and last residue. The D gene is left open where the match is weak. Clone size appears in some rows only: once, few, many, or a class for an expanded clone.

V,D,size,J,DNA,CDR3
TRBV5-1,TRBD1,few,TRBJ1-2,TGCGCCAGCAGCTTGATCAGGGGGCGAGAAGATGGCTACACCTTC,CASSLIRGREDGYTF
TRBV24-1,.,many,TRBJ2-6,TGTGCCACCATGCCAGGGCAACTAACTGGGGCCAACGTCCTGACTTTC,CATMPGQLTGANVLTF
TRBV14,TRBD2,few,TRBJ2-1,TGTGCCAGCAGCCCGGGGGTCGGGAGGGCCTCCTACAATGAGCAGTTCTTC,CASSPGVGRASYNEQFF
TRBV7-2,.,few,TRBJ2-1,TGTGCCAGCAGCTTAGGTCCCGGTGGGAACAGTGAGCAGTTCTTC,CASSLGPGGNSEQFF
TRBV6-5,.,.,TRBJ1-4,TGTGCCAGCAGTTACTCCGCCGCAGGGGAAAAACTGTTTTTT,CASSYSAAGEKLFF
TRBV20-1,TRBD2,.,TRBJ2-3,TGCAGTGCTAGAGATAGTGGCGGGGGAGGGCGCACAGATACGCAGTATTTT,CSARDSGGGGRTDTQYF
TRBV6-1,TRBD1,.,TRBJ1-5,TGTGCCAGCAGTGAAGTCGCGACAGGGAAGCATCAGCCCCAGCATTTT,CASSEVATGKHQPQHF
TRBV28,.,.,TRBJ1-5,TGTGCCAGCAGGGGCCCCGGGAGCACTCAGCCCCAGCATTTT,CASRGPGSTQPQHF
TRBV29-1,TRBD1,.,TRBJ2-2,TGCAGCGTTCGGGACAGGACGAATACCGGGGAGCTGTTTTTT,CSVRDRTNTGELFF
TRBV20-1,.,.,TRBJ2-7,TGCAGTGCTGCCGGGTCAACAGGAGGGGGTAACTACGAGCAGTACTTC,CSAAGSTGGGNYEQYF
TRBV20-1,.,.,TRBJ2-1,TGCAGTGCTATTCCTGCCGTAGGGACGGACAATGAGCGGTTCTTC,CSAIPAVGTDNERFF